These T cell receptor beta chains were read from a single sample in a study of T cell repertoires in cytomegalovirus infection. TCRdb re-called the reads through MiXCR, storing one row per CDR3 protein. The table shows approximately 470,000 distinct CDR3 sequences, with about 42% occurring only once. For these TCRs, the target antigens are not known. The sample was cultured PBMCs, taken from culture after CMV antigen stimulation. The receptor set was obtained from a human donor in good health (CMV status not recorded). Some clones in this sample may be carry-over from other donors' samples. CDR3s include the opening cysteine and the closing phenylalanine or tryptophan. The order of the fields is J gene, clone size, V gene, D gene, CDR3 protein, CDR3 DNA. The D gene is left open where the match is weak. A row's size may be missing; if present it is once, few, many or a size class.

J gene: TRBJ2-7; clone size: .; V gene: TRBV5-1; D gene: TRBD1; CDR3 protein: CASSQGQANSYEQYF; CDR3 DNA: TGCGCCAGCAGCCAGGGACAGGCCAACTCCTACGAGCAGTACTTC
J gene: TRBJ2-7; clone size: many; V gene: TRBV7-2; D gene: .; CDR3 protein: CASSLVGSSYEQYF; CDR3 DNA: TGTGCCAGCAGCTTGGTTGGTAGCTCCTACGAGCAGTACTTC
J gene: TRBJ1-5; clone size: .; V gene: TRBV4-2; D gene: .; CDR3 protein: CASSQDSDQPQHF; CDR3 DNA: TGTGCCAGCAGCCAAGATAGCGACCAGCCCCAGCATTTT
J gene: TRBJ1-4; clone size: many; V gene: TRBV25-1; D gene: .; CDR3 protein: CASSTRKNEKLFF; CDR3 DNA: TGTGCCAGCAGTACTCGGAAGAATGAAAAACTGTTTTTT
J gene: TRBJ2-5; clone size: .; V gene: TRBV10-2; D gene: .; CDR3 protein: CATQRDLTVQETQYF; CDR3 DNA: TGCGCCACCCAAAGGGACTTGACTGTACAAGAGACCCAGTACTTC
J gene: TRBJ2-4; clone size: .; V gene: TRBV2; D gene: .; CDR3 protein: CASLGTIQYF; CDR3 DNA: TGTGCCAGCTTGGGGACAATTCAGTACTTC
J gene: TRBJ2-5; clone size: .; V gene: TRBV28; D gene: .; CDR3 protein: CASSLEGTKETQYF; CDR3 DNA: TGTGCCAGCAGTTTAGAGGGGACCAAAGAGACCCAGTACTTC
J gene: TRBJ2-7; clone size: .; V gene: TRBV3-1; D gene: TRBD1; CDR3 protein: CASSPLGQPYEQYF; CDR3 DNA: TGTGCCAGCAGCCCCTTGGGACAGCCCTACGAGCAGTACTTC
J gene: TRBJ1-5; clone size: .; V gene: TRBV20-1; D gene: .; CDR3 protein: CSARDLLNQPQHF; CDR3 DNA: TGCAGTGCTAGAGATCTTCTAAATCAGCCCCAGCATTTT
J gene: TRBJ1-2; clone size: .; V gene: TRBV10-3; D gene: .; CDR3 protein: CAISESLGGRDYGYTF; CDR3 DNA: TGTGCCATCAGTGAGTCCCTCGGAGGTCGGGACTATGGCTACACCTTC
J gene: TRBJ2-7; clone size: .; V gene: TRBV12-3/TRBV12-4; D gene: .; CDR3 protein: CASSTGQNIAYEQYF; CDR3 DNA: TGTGCCAGCAGTACAGGACAGAATATTGCCTACGAGCAGTACTTC
J gene: TRBJ1-4; clone size: few; V gene: TRBV5-1; D gene: .; CDR3 protein: CASSLGGVGEKLFF; CDR3 DNA: TGCGCCAGCAGCTTGGGGGGAGTAGGTGAAAAACTGTTTTTT
J gene: TRBJ1-6; clone size: many; V gene: TRBV7-2; D gene: .; CDR3 protein: CASSILGRGSPLHF; CDR3 DNA: TGTGCCAGCAGCATCCTCGGGAGGGGATCACCCCTCCACTTT
J gene: TRBJ2-1; clone size: .; V gene: TRBV5-6; D gene: TRBD2; CDR3 protein: CASSIPGLVIQDNEQFF; CDR3 DNA: TGTGCCAGCAGCATACCGGGACTAGTGATTCAGGACAATGAGCAGTTCTTC
J gene: TRBJ2-5; clone size: .; V gene: TRBV7-2; D gene: .; CDR3 protein: CASRNPQETQYF; CDR3 DNA: TGTGCCAGCAGGAACCCACAAGAGACCCAGTACTTC
J gene: TRBJ1-2; clone size: many; V gene: TRBV7-2; D gene: .; CDR3 protein: CASSLGVSYPYGYTF; CDR3 DNA: TGTGCCAGCAGCTTAGGAGTGTCCTATCCCTATGGCTACACCTTC
J gene: TRBJ1-2; clone size: .; V gene: TRBV12-3/TRBV12-4; D gene: .; CDR3 protein: CASSRPSYGYTF; CDR3 DNA: TGTGCCAGCAGTCGTCCTAGCTATGGCTACACCTTC
J gene: TRBJ2-3; clone size: .; V gene: TRBV3-1; D gene: .; CDR3 protein: CASSLVTWGDTQYF; CDR3 DNA: TGTGCCAGCAGCCTAGTTACTTGGGGAGATACGCAGTATTTT
J gene: TRBJ2-7; clone size: few; V gene: TRBV19; D gene: .; CDR3 protein: CASSYRGAAYEQYF; CDR3 DNA: TGTGCCAGTAGTTACCGCGGAGCAGCCTACGAGCAGTACTTC
J gene: TRBJ2-5; clone size: .; V gene: TRBV20-1; D gene: .; CDR3 protein: CSAFEGQGIVKETQYF; CDR3 DNA: TGCAGTGCTTTCGAGGGCCAGGGGATAGTTAAAGAGACCCAGTACTTC
J gene: TRBJ2-1; clone size: .; V gene: TRBV7-2; D gene: TRBD2; CDR3 protein: CASSLAGSSGRVTYEQFF; CDR3 DNA: TGTGCCAGCAGCTTAGCTGGGTCTAGCGGGAGGGTGACGTATGAGCAGTTCTTC
J gene: TRBJ2-3; clone size: .; V gene: TRBV6-1; D gene: .; CDR3 protein: CASTPGSTDTQYF; CDR3 DNA: TGTGCCAGCACACCCGGAAGCACAGATACGCAGTATTTT
J gene: TRBJ2-3; clone size: .; V gene: TRBV7-9; D gene: TRBD2; CDR3 protein: CASSKREGLFNTQYF; CDR3 DNA: TGTGCCAGCAGCAAACGGGAGGGCCTTTTCAATACGCAGTATTTT
J gene: TRBJ2-2; clone size: .; V gene: TRBV7-9; D gene: .; CDR3 protein: CASSSPGTNTGELFF; CDR3 DNA: TGTGCCAGCAGCTCACCAGGGACAAACACCGGGGAGCTGTTTTTT
J gene: TRBJ1-5; clone size: .; V gene: TRBV29-1; D gene: .; CDR3 protein: CSVGQGGQPQHF; CDR3 DNA: TGCAGCGTTGGGCAGGGCGGGCAGCCCCAGCATTTT
J gene: TRBJ2-5; clone size: .; V gene: TRBV9; D gene: .; CDR3 protein: CASSERGGGFQETQYF; CDR3 DNA: TGTGCCAGCAGCGAGAGGGGCGGCGGGTTTCAAGAGACCCAGTACTTC
J gene: TRBJ2-7; clone size: .; V gene: TRBV27; D gene: .; CDR3 protein: CASSPLQSADEQYF; CDR3 DNA: TGTGCCAGCAGTCCCCTGCAGAGCGCCGACGAGCAGTACTTC
J gene: TRBJ2-1; clone size: few; V gene: TRBV7-2; D gene: .; CDR3 protein: CASTLAVSSYNEQFF; CDR3 DNA: TGTGCCAGCACTCTAGCCGTTAGCTCCTACAATGAGCAGTTCTTC
J gene: TRBJ1-6; clone size: .; V gene: TRBV6-5; D gene: .; CDR3 protein: CASSKLLNSPLHF; CDR3 DNA: TGTGCCAGCAGTAAACTTTTAAATTCACCCCTCCACTTT
J gene: TRBJ2-7; clone size: few; V gene: TRBV6-5; D gene: .; CDR3 protein: CASSRQSLYEQYF; CDR3 DNA: TGTGCCAGCAGTCGACAGAGTCTCTACGAGCAGTACTTC
J gene: TRBJ1-1; clone size: few; V gene: TRBV12-3/TRBV12-4; D gene: TRBD1; CDR3 protein: CASSPRTGAPEAFF; CDR3 DNA: TGTGCCAGCAGTCCTCGGACAGGCGCCCCTGAAGCTTTCTTT
J gene: TRBJ1-5; clone size: few; V gene: TRBV12-3/TRBV12-4; D gene: TRBD1; CDR3 protein: CASSQGGAGQPQHF; CDR3 DNA: TGTGCCAGCAGCCAAGGGGGCGCCGGGCAGCCCCAGCATTTT
J gene: TRBJ2-7; clone size: .; V gene: TRBV10-3; D gene: TRBD2; CDR3 protein: CAIRGGGTSGSRAFYEQYF; CDR3 DNA: TGTGCCATCAGGGGAGGGGGGACTAGCGGGAGCCGTGCATTTTACGAGCAGTACTTC
J gene: TRBJ2-1; clone size: .; V gene: TRBV30; D gene: TRBD1; CDR3 protein: CAWIGGTGGFYNEQFF; CDR3 DNA: TGTGCCTGGATAGGAGGGACAGGGGGTTTCTACAATGAGCAGTTCTTC
J gene: TRBJ2-1; clone size: .; V gene: TRBV29-1; D gene: TRBD1; CDR3 protein: CSGDRAGYNEQFF; CDR3 DNA: TGCAGCGGGGACAGGGCTGGGTACAATGAGCAGTTCTTC
J gene: TRBJ1-1; clone size: few; V gene: TRBV7-8; D gene: .; CDR3 protein: CASSLRDRGDTEAFF; CDR3 DNA: TGTGCCAGCAGCCTCCGGGACCGAGGGGACACTGAAGCTTTCTTT
J gene: TRBJ1-1; clone size: .; V gene: TRBV6-1; D gene: TRBD1; CDR3 protein: CASSTDRAGTEAFF; CDR3 DNA: TGTGCCAGCAGCACAGACAGGGCGGGCACTGAAGCTTTCTTT
J gene: TRBJ1-4; clone size: .; V gene: TRBV2; D gene: TRBD1; CDR3 protein: CASMGLQGASGLFF; CDR3 DNA: TGTGCCAGCATGGGTCTTCAGGGGGCCTCGGGGCTGTTTTTT
J gene: TRBJ2-1; clone size: .; V gene: TRBV20-1; D gene: .; CDR3 protein: CSARGRGILSSYNEQFF; CDR3 DNA: TGCAGTGCTAGAGGGCGGGGTATCTTGAGCTCCTACAATGAGCAGTTCTTC
J gene: TRBJ1-6; clone size: few; V gene: TRBV7-2; D gene: .; CDR3 protein: CASSLVDSHNSPLHF; CDR3 DNA: TGTGCCAGCAGCTTAGTAGACAGCCATAATTCACCCCTCCACTTT
J gene: TRBJ2-1; clone size: few; V gene: TRBV12-3/TRBV12-4; D gene: .; CDR3 protein: CASSRNTNTYNEQFF; CDR3 DNA: TGTGCCAGCAGTCGGAACACGAACACTTACAATGAGCAGTTCTTC
J gene: TRBJ2-7; clone size: .; V gene: TRBV20-1; D gene: .; CDR3 protein: CSAINPGAPYEQYF; CDR3 DNA: TGCAGTGCTATAAACCCGGGGGCTCCCTACGAGCAGTACTTC
J gene: TRBJ2-5; clone size: .; V gene: TRBV7-2; D gene: .; CDR3 protein: CASSLTQGGGETQYF; CDR3 DNA: TGTGCCAGCAGCTTAACCCAAGGAGGGGGGGAGACCCAGTACTTC
J gene: TRBJ1-4; clone size: few; V gene: TRBV7-6; D gene: .; CDR3 protein: CASSLAGGRGEEKLFF; CDR3 DNA: TGTGCCAGCAGCTTAGCCGGCGGCAGGGGAGAGGAAAAACTGTTTTTT
J gene: TRBJ2-7; clone size: few; V gene: TRBV20-1; D gene: TRBD2; CDR3 protein: CSASGLAGGPSYEQYF; CDR3 DNA: TGCAGTGCTAGCGGACTAGCGGGAGGGCCCTCTTACGAGCAGTACTTC
J gene: TRBJ1-1; clone size: .; V gene: TRBV11-1; D gene: .; CDR3 protein: CASNGQLNTEAFF; CDR3 DNA: TGTGCCAGCAATGGGCAGCTGAACACTGAAGCTTTCTTT
J gene: TRBJ2-7; clone size: few; V gene: TRBV20-1; D gene: TRBD2; CDR3 protein: CSARDSSGSFAQYF; CDR3 DNA: TGCAGTGCTAGAGATTCTAGCGGGAGTTTTGCGCAGTACTTC
J gene: TRBJ1-4; clone size: .; V gene: TRBV7-2; D gene: .; CDR3 protein: CASSKRRNNEKLFF; CDR3 DNA: TGTGCCAGCAGCAAACGACGGAATAATGAAAAACTGTTTTTT
J gene: TRBJ2-7; clone size: few; V gene: TRBV12-3/TRBV12-4; D gene: TRBD1; CDR3 protein: CASSSTGGGDEQYF; CDR3 DNA: TGTGCCAGCAGCTCGACAGGGGGTGGCGACGAGCAGTACTTC
J gene: TRBJ2-1; clone size: few; V gene: TRBV7-2; D gene: TRBD2; CDR3 protein: CASSLVGTSGHTYNEQFF; CDR3 DNA: TGTGCCAGCAGCTTAGTAGGGACTAGCGGACATACCTACAATGAGCAGTTCTTC